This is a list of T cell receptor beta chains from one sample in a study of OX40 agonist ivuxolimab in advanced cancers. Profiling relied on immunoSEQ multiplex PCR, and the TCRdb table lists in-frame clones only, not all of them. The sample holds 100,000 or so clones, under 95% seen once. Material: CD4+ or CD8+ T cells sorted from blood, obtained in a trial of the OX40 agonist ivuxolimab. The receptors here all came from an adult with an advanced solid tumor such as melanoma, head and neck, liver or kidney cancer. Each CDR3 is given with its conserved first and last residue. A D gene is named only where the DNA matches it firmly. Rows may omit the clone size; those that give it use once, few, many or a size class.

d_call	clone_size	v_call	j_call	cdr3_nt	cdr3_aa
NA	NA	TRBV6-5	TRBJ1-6	TGTGCCAGCAGTTACGGGGGGGCGCGTTCACCCCTCCACTTT	CASSYGGARSPLHF
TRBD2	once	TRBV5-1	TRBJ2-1	TGCGCCAGCAGCTTTCGGGGGAGGGATGAGCAGTTCTTC	CASSFRGRDEQFF
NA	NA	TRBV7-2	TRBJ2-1	TGTGCCAGCAGGTCTAGGAGTTCCTACAATGAGCAGTTCTTC	CASRSRSSYNEQFF
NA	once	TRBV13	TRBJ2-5	TGTGCCAGCAGCAATAAGCGGGACAGAGAAGAGACCCAGTACTTC	CASSNKRDREETQYF
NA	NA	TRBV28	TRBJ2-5	TGTGCCAGCAGTTCGCACAGGGAACAAGAGACCCAGTACTTC	CASSSHREQETQYF
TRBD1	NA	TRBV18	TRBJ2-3	TGTGCCAGCTCACCAAGGGGACAGACAAGCACAGATACGCAGTATTTT	CASSPRGQTSTDTQYF
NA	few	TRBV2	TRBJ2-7	TGTGCCAGCACCCCTTTTGGTGAGCAGTACTTC	CASTPFGEQYF
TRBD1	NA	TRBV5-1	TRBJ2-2	TGCGCCAGCAGCTTACGACAGGGACAGGGCGGGGAGCTGTTTTTT	CASSLRQGQGGELFF
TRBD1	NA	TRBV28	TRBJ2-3	TGTGCCAGCAGTTCGGCAGGGGGTAGCACAGATACGCAGTATTTT	CASSSAGGSTDTQYF
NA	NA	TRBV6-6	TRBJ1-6	TGTGCCAGCAGTTACCTTGGGGGTAATTCACCCCTCCACTTT	CASSYLGGNSPLHF
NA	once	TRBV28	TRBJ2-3	TGTGCCAGCACCGGGGGGCGGGGTAGTGCAGATACGCAGTATTTT	CASTGGRGSADTQYF
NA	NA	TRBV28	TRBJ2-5	TGTGCCAGCGCTAGCGCCCAAGAGACCCAGTACTTC	CASASAQETQYF
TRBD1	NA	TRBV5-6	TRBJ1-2	TGTGCCAGCAGTCTCCAGGGGGCAGATGGCTACACCTTC	CASSLQGADGYTF
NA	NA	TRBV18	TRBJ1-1	TGTGCCAGCTCACCCCAGGGTGTGGGGGACACTGAAGCTTTCTTT	CASSPQGVGDTEAFF
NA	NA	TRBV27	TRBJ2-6	TGTGCCAGCAGCCCCTTGGGCTCTGGGGCCAACGTCCTGACTTTC	CASSPLGSGANVLTF
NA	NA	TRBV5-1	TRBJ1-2	TGCGCCAGCAGCTTGGATTCAGGGACCGGTAACTATGGCTACACCTTC	CASSLDSGTGNYGYTF
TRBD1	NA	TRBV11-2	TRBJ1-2	TGTGCCAGCAGCTTAGGGACAGGGTATGGCTACACCTTC	CASSLGTGYGYTF
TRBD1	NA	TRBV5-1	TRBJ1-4	TGCGCCAGCAGCCGGACAGGGAGTGGGGCTGGTGAAAAACTGTTTTTT	CASSRTGSGAGEKLFF
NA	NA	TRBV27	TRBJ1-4	NA	CASSSFGAGDEKLFF
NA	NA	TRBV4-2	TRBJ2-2	TGTGCCAGCAGCAATGGGGTTGGCGCCGGGGAGCTGTTTTTT	CASSNGVGAGELFF
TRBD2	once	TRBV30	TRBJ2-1	TGTGCCTGGGGGACTAGCGGGGCCCCTGACAATGAGCAGTTCTTC	CAWGTSGAPDNEQFF
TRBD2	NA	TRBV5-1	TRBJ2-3	TGCGCCAGCAGCGATGGAGGGCTAGCGGGAGTTTTTGGAGATACGCAGTATTTT	CASSDGGLAGVFGDTQYF
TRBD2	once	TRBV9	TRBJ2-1	TGTGCCAGCAGCGTATATCATGGGACTAGCGGGGGCAATGAGCAGTTCTTC	CASSVYHGTSGGNEQFF
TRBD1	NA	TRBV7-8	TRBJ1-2	TGTGCCAGCAGCTCACCGGGGCAGGGGGCTAACTATGGCTACACCTTC	CASSSPGQGANYGYTF
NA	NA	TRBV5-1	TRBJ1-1	TGCGCCAGCAGCTTGGGTTACACCCTCGGGTCTTTCTTT	CASSLGYTLGSFF
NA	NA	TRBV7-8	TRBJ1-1	TGTGCCAGCAGCTTAGGCACGTTGAACACTGAAGCTTTCTTT	CASSLGTLNTEAFF
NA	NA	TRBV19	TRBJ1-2	TGTGCCAGTAGGTTCAGAGCTAACTATGGCTACACCTTC	CASRFRANYGYTF
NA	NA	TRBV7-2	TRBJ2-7	TGTGCCAGCAGCCCTCTAGGGGCCTCCTACGAGCAGTACTTC	CASSPLGASYEQYF
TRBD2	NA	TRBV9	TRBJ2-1	TGTGCCAGCAGCCCCGGAGGACTAGCGGGAGGGAACAATGAGCAGTTCTTC	CASSPGGLAGGNNEQFF
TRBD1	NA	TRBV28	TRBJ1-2	TGTGCCAGCGCGACAGGGGCCGGCGGGTGGAGTGGCTACACCTTC	CASATGAGGWSGYTF
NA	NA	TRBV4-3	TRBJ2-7	TGCGCCAGCAGCCAAGTTATTGGCAGCACCTACGAGCAGTACTTC	CASSQVIGSTYEQYF
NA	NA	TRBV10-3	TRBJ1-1	TGTGCCATCAGTGAGTCTACAGCGAACACTGAAGCTTTCTTT	CAISESTANTEAFF
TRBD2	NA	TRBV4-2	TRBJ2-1	TGTGCCAGCAGCCAAGAGCGACTAGCGGGAGGCAATGAGCAGTTCTTC	CASSQERLAGGNEQFF
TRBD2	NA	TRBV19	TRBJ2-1	TGTGCCAGTAGTATATTGGTTAGCGGGAGGACCTACAATGAGCAGTTCTTC	CASSILVSGRTYNEQFF
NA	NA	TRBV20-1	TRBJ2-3	TGCAGTGCTAGGTCCCATGATACGCAGTATTTT	CSARSHDTQYF
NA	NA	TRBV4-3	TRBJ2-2	TGCGCCAGCAGCCCCGTATCCGGCGGGGAGCTGTTTTTT	CASSPVSGGELFF
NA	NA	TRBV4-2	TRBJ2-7	TGTGCCAGCAGCCAAGAGGGGCTAGCAAAGACCTACGAGCAGTACTTC	CASSQEGLAKTYEQYF
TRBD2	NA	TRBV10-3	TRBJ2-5	TGTGCCATCAGTTTCGGGCGGGAGGAGACCCAGTACTTC	CAISFGREETQYF
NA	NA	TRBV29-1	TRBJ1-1	TGCAGCGTTGTCCTGGCTGGAGCGAACACTGAAGCTTTCTTT	CSVVLAGANTEAFF
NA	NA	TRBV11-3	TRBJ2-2	TGTGCCAGCAGCACGGACACCGGGGAGCTGTTTTTT	CASSTDTGELFF